These 11 T cell receptor beta chains came from one sample sequenced in a study of shared clonotypes between healthy human individuals. The table came from immunoSEQ multiplex PCR; TCRdb's copy has only in-frame clones and leaves some out. The data show some 2,000,000 clones, under 97% seen once. Sequenced material: naive CD4+ T cells sorted from blood. Sample subset: CD45RA+ positively selected. These receptors were collected from a young man in good health.

Points on this clone: The sample carries other DNA sequences with the same CDR3. CDR3 loop: CASSFGGSGNTIYF. The CDR3 DNA reads as TGTGCCAGCAGTTTTGGGGGGTCCGGAAACACCATATATTTT. The rearrangement links TRBV27 to TRBJ1-3, with D possibly being TRBD1 (5 bases). V was trimmed by 3 bases and J by 4 bases, leaving 10 bases between them. Germline V gene lookup returns CDR1 MNHEY and CDR2 SMNVEV (reference sequence). This CDR3 is 14 amino acids long.

CDR3 DNA sequence: TGTGCCAGCAGGGGTGAGGGGAGTAGGCAAGAGACCCAGTACTTC. Translated, it gives CASRGEGSRQETQYF. This chain links TRBV6-1 with TRBJ2-5, with D perhaps given as TRBD1 or TRBD2 (5 bases each). CDR1 and CDR2 (germline): MNHNS, SASEGT. The V gene lost 6 bases and the J gene lost 2 bases, with 16 bases spanning the gap. The CDR3 covers 15 residues.

The V gene is TRBV5-8, the J gene TRBJ2-7; TRBD2 aligns across 14 bases. From germline, CDR1 is SGHTS and CDR2 YDEGEE. After removal of 4 bases from V and 7 bases from J, the junction contained 4 bases not matched to a gene. The CDR3 runs 14 residues. The CDR3 reads CASSTWTSGREQYF. The DNA of the CDR3 is TGTGCCAGCAGCACCTGGACTAGCGGGAGGGAGCAGTACTTC.

The chain links TRBV6-5 to TRBJ2-2; D perhaps matches TRBD1 (5 bases). Looked up from germline, CDR1 is MNHEY and CDR2 is SVGAGI. There are 14 residues in the CDR3. V was trimmed by 8 bases and J by 6 bases, leaving 16 bases between them. The CDR3 sequence: CASYSVKGPGELFF. The CDR3 region has the DNA TGTGCCAGCTACTCGGTAAAGGGGCCCGGGGAGCTGTTTTTT.

The rearrangement links TRBV28 to TRBJ1-5; D possibly corresponds to TRBD1 (5 bases). V was pared by 1 base and J by 9 bases, with 10 bases between. Germline V lookup: CDR1 MDHEN, CDR2 SYDVKM. CDR3 size: 13 residues. The CDR3 nucleotides are TGTGCCAGCAGTTTATTGCTGGGGGGGCCCCAGCATTTT. Protein product: CASSLLLGGPQHF.

The chain employs TRBV5-1 and TRBJ2-3; perhaps TRBD1 as D (6 bases). The CDR3 is 16 residues long. Germline-derived CDR1 and CDR2 are SGHRS and YFSETQ. The ends were cut back, 0 bases at V and 4 bases at J, with 15 bases in the middle. CDR3 in amino acids: CASSLAGRGWSDTQYF. CDR3 DNA sequence: TGCGCCAGCAGCTTGGCCGGCAGGGGTTGGTCAGATACGCAGTATTTT. The full variable domain, completed using reference TRBV5-1 and TRBJ2-3, is KAGVTQTPRYLIKTRGQQVTLSCSPISGHRSVSWYQQTPGQGLQFLFEYFSETQRNKGNFPGRFSGRQFSNSRSEMNVSTLELGDSALYLCASSLAGRGWSDTQYFGPGTRLTVL.

On this clone itself: The same CDR3 arises from other DNA sequences in this sample as well. The chain uses TRBV28 and TRBJ1-6, with 11 bases aligning to TRBD1. The CDR3 runs to 15 residues. V lost 6 bases and J lost 6; bases outside the gene matches: 4. Germline V gene lookup returns CDR1 MDHEN and CDR2 SYDVKM. Here the CDR3 DNA reads TGTGCCAGCAGCGGACAGGGGGCGGGTAATTCACCCCTCCACTTT. Its protein product is CASSGQGAGNSPLHF.

The rearrangement links TRBV11-3 to TRBJ1-3; 8 bases map to TRBD1. The ends lost 5 bases at V and 3 bases at J; junction bases unmatched: 9. This CDR3 has 16 amino acids. Germline loops: CDR1 SGHNT, CDR2 YENEEA. The DNA for the CDR3 is TGTGCCAGCAGCGATCGGACAGGGTCGGGTGGAAACACCATATATTTT. Its protein product is CASSDRTGSGGNTIYF.

V and J are TRBV10-3 and TRBJ2-1; possible D gene TRBD1, 6 bases. CDR1 ENHRY and CDR2 SYGVKD come from the germline V gene. Trimming pared 10 bases from V and 8 bases from J, leaving 18 bases between. CDR3 length: 13 residues. CDR3 amino acids: CATRPGVWDEQFF. CDR3 bases: TGTGCCACCCGCCCAGGGGTTTGGGATGAGCAGTTCTTC.

The V gene is TRBV2, the J gene TRBJ2-7; tentative D call: TRBD2 (6 bases). The germline V and J ends were trimmed by 0 bases and 2 bases, with 14 bases remaining between them. The CDR3 length is 16 residues. Germline V lookup: CDR1 SNHLY, CDR2 FYNNEI. The CDR3 loop is CASSEALALGAYEQYF. DNA of the CDR3: TGTGCCAGCAGTGAAGCGCTAGCGCTTGGGGCCTACGAGCAGTACTTC.

CDR3 residues: CATGDISALNEKLFF. In DNA form, the CDR3 reads TGTGCCACCGGGGACATTTCCGCCCTTAATGAAAAACTGTTTTTT. The rearrangement uses TRBV15 and TRBJ1-4, with a weak D call TRBD1 (6 bases). In germline, CDR1 is LNHNV, CDR2 YYDKDF (reference sequence). V gave up 8 bases and J gave up 4 bases, with 17 bases separating them. The CDR3 contains 15 residues.